These T cell receptor beta chains were read from a single sample in a study of T cells in Graves' hyperthyroidism and ophthalmopathy. A single record per CDR3 protein comes from TCRdb applying MiXCR to the multiplex PCR reads. The table shows hundreds of thousands of distinct CDR3 sequences, with roughly 15% occurring only once. The sequenced sample consisted of blood. Receptor source: a woman younger than 35 with Graves' hyperthyroidism. Each CDR3 is given with its conserved first and last residue. D genes are given only for firm matches. The size of a clone is reported for some rows only, either as once, few or many, or as a class for expanded clones.

V gene: TRBV18; J gene: TRBJ2-2; clone size: few; D gene: TRBD2; CDR3 DNA: TGTGCCAGCTCACCGTTGCTAGCGGGTAACACCGGGGAGCTGTTTTTT; CDR3 protein: CASSPLLAGNTGELFF
V gene: TRBV5-5; J gene: TRBJ2-2; clone size: few; D gene: NA; CDR3 DNA: TGTGCCAGCAGCCCCCCGCCAGGCACCGGGGAGCTGTTTTTT; CDR3 protein: CASSPPPGTGELFF
V gene: TRBV29-1; J gene: TRBJ2-1; clone size: few; D gene: TRBD2; CDR3 DNA: TGCAGCGTTGACCTAGCGGGAGCACAAGAGCAGTTCTTC; CDR3 protein: CSVDLAGAQEQFF
V gene: TRBV28; J gene: TRBJ2-1; clone size: NA; D gene: NA; CDR3 DNA: TGTGCCAGCAGGGTAGGACTAAACAATGAGCAGTTCTTC; CDR3 protein: CASRVGLNNEQFF
V gene: TRBV3-1; J gene: TRBJ2-7; clone size: many; D gene: TRBD2; CDR3 DNA: TGTGCCAGCAGCCAAAGACCGGTAGCGGGAGTAAACTACGAGCAGTACTTC; CDR3 protein: CASSQRPVAGVNYEQYF
V gene: TRBV19; J gene: TRBJ1-2; clone size: many; D gene: NA; CDR3 DNA: TGTGCCAGTGATCTTTCCGGAAGCTACACCTTC; CDR3 protein: CASDLSGSYTF
V gene: TRBV15; J gene: TRBJ1-5; clone size: many; D gene: TRBD1; CDR3 DNA: TGTGCCACCAGCAGAGTAGGACAGGGTTATCAGCCCCAGCATTTT; CDR3 protein: CATSRVGQGYQPQHF
V gene: TRBV20-1; J gene: TRBJ2-1; clone size: many; D gene: NA; CDR3 DNA: TGCAGTGCTAGATCCAGCGGGCCTAACAATGAGCAGTTCTTC; CDR3 protein: CSARSSGPNNEQFF
V gene: TRBV2; J gene: TRBJ1-1; clone size: many; D gene: NA; CDR3 DNA: TGTGCCAGCAGGAACACTGAAGCTTTCTTT; CDR3 protein: CASRNTEAFF
V gene: TRBV5-6; J gene: TRBJ1-1; clone size: few; D gene: NA; CDR3 DNA: TGTGCCAGCAGCTACACCGGGGGCGAGGACACTGAAGCTTTCTTT; CDR3 protein: CASSYTGGEDTEAFF
V gene: TRBV27; J gene: TRBJ2-1; clone size: few; D gene: TRBD2; CDR3 DNA: TGTGCCAGCAGTTTATCACCCTCGGGCGGCGGGAGTGAGTTCTTC; CDR3 protein: CASSLSPSGGGSEFF
V gene: TRBV24-1; J gene: TRBJ1-1; clone size: NA; D gene: NA; CDR3 DNA: TGTGCCACCAGTGACCGGGGTGGGGGGAGCACTGAAGCTTTCTTT; CDR3 protein: CATSDRGGGSTEAFF
V gene: TRBV12-3/TRBV12-4; J gene: TRBJ1-2; clone size: few; D gene: TRBD1; CDR3 DNA: TGTGCCAGCAGCCCCATGGGGACAGTGGGCTATGGCTACACCTTC; CDR3 protein: CASSPMGTVGYGYTF
V gene: TRBV7-9; J gene: TRBJ2-5; clone size: NA; D gene: NA; CDR3 DNA: TGTGCCAGCAGGAAAGAGGGGCAGATACGAGAGACCCAGTACTTC; CDR3 protein: CASRKEGQIRETQYF
V gene: TRBV20-1; J gene: TRBJ2-4; clone size: NA; D gene: TRBD2; CDR3 DNA: TGCAGTGGAAGTAGCGGGCTAGCCAAAAACATTCAGTACTTC; CDR3 protein: CSGSSGLAKNIQYF
V gene: TRBV5-1; J gene: TRBJ2-5; clone size: many; D gene: NA; CDR3 DNA: TGCGCCAGCAGCTTGGCCATTATTGGGCGGGAGACCCAGTACTTC; CDR3 protein: CASSLAIIGRETQYF
V gene: TRBV6-1; J gene: TRBJ1-3; clone size: NA; D gene: NA; CDR3 DNA: TGTGCCAGCAGTCCCCCAGGGAGCAGAAGTGGAAACACCATATATTTT; CDR3 protein: CASSPPGSRSGNTIYF
V gene: TRBV6-1; J gene: TRBJ2-7; clone size: many; D gene: NA; CDR3 DNA: TGTGCCAGCAGTTCTTATCAAACAGGGCTCTACGAGCAGTACTTC; CDR3 protein: CASSSYQTGLYEQYF
V gene: TRBV3-1; J gene: TRBJ2-7; clone size: many; D gene: NA; CDR3 DNA: TGTGCCAGCAGCCAAGATACGGGATTTACTTACGAGCAGTACTTC; CDR3 protein: CASSQDTGFTYEQYF
V gene: TRBV30; J gene: TRBJ1-3; clone size: NA; D gene: NA; CDR3 DNA: TGTGCCTGGAGTGTATCGGACGCGCCCGTGGGAAACACCATATATTTT; CDR3 protein: CAWSVSDAPVGNTIYF
V gene: TRBV19; J gene: TRBJ2-7; clone size: few; D gene: TRBD1; CDR3 DNA: TGTGCCAGTAGTTCTCAGGGGGCGGCCTACGAGCAGTACTTC; CDR3 protein: CASSSQGAAYEQYF
V gene: TRBV7-2; J gene: TRBJ2-1; clone size: many; D gene: NA; CDR3 DNA: TGTGCCAGCAGCTCTGGACATGAGCAGTTCTTC; CDR3 protein: CASSSGHEQFF
V gene: TRBV20-1; J gene: TRBJ2-4; clone size: many; D gene: NA; CDR3 DNA: TGCAGTGCTATCCGGGACTCAGCCAAAAACATTCAGTACTTC; CDR3 protein: CSAIRDSAKNIQYF
V gene: TRBV6-5; J gene: TRBJ2-7; clone size: few; D gene: TRBD2; CDR3 DNA: TGTGCCAGCAGTTACTCCGGGACTAGCGGGAGGGCCCAGGACGAGCAGTACTTC; CDR3 protein: CASSYSGTSGRAQDEQYF
V gene: TRBV7-2; J gene: TRBJ1-2; clone size: many; D gene: NA; CDR3 DNA: TGTGCCAGCAGCTTCCGGACCGGCTACACCTTC; CDR3 protein: CASSFRTGYTF
V gene: TRBV28; J gene: TRBJ1-5; clone size: many; D gene: NA; CDR3 DNA: TGTGCCAGCAGTGATTCTTTCGGGCCCCAGCATTTT; CDR3 protein: CASSDSFGPQHF
V gene: TRBV11-2; J gene: TRBJ2-7; clone size: many; D gene: NA; CDR3 DNA: TGTGCCAGCAGCTCTCCGGGACTCTCACTGGGGGAGCAGTACTTC; CDR3 protein: CASSSPGLSLGEQYF
V gene: TRBV6-6; J gene: TRBJ1-2; clone size: many; D gene: TRBD1; CDR3 DNA: TGTGCCAGCAGTTACGGGACAGGGGGGGGCGGCTACACCTTC; CDR3 protein: CASSYGTGGGGYTF
V gene: TRBV5-1; J gene: TRBJ1-6; clone size: NA; D gene: NA; CDR3 DNA: TGCGCCAGCAGCTTGGAGCCAGCCAGCTCCTATAATTCACCCCTCCACTTT; CDR3 protein: CASSLEPASSYNSPLHF
V gene: TRBV12-3/TRBV12-4; J gene: TRBJ1-1; clone size: NA; D gene: NA; CDR3 DNA: TGTGCCAGCAGGTATACAGGGTTGAACACTGAAGCTTTCTTT; CDR3 protein: CASRYTGLNTEAFF
V gene: TRBV5-4; J gene: TRBJ2-1; clone size: few; D gene: TRBD2; CDR3 DNA: TGTGCCAGCAGGAATGAGACTAGCGGGCTATACAATGAGCAGTTCTTC; CDR3 protein: CASRNETSGLYNEQFF
V gene: TRBV9; J gene: TRBJ2-1; clone size: NA; D gene: TRBD2; CDR3 DNA: TGTGCCAGCAGTCTAGCGGGATCCCCCTACAATGAGCAGTTCTTC; CDR3 protein: CASSLAGSPYNEQFF
V gene: TRBV20-1; J gene: TRBJ1-5; clone size: many; D gene: NA; CDR3 DNA: TGCAGTGCGTCCGGGGGGGGCGGGGGGTCGAATTGGGGACAGCCCCAGCATTTT; CDR3 protein: CSASGGGGGSNWGQPQHF
V gene: TRBV18; J gene: TRBJ2-4; clone size: few; D gene: TRBD1; CDR3 DNA: TGTGCCAGCTCACCCCAGACAGGGGAAGCTCAGTACTTC; CDR3 protein: CASSPQTGEAQYF
V gene: TRBV20-1; J gene: TRBJ2-3; clone size: few; D gene: TRBD2; CDR3 DNA: TGCAGTGCTCCCAGGGCTAGCGGGAGGGGGAGCACAGATACGCAGTATTTT; CDR3 protein: CSAPRASGRGSTDTQYF
V gene: TRBV6-1; J gene: TRBJ1-2; clone size: NA; D gene: NA; CDR3 DNA: TGTGCCTGCGGGACTGCTAACTATGGCTACACCTTC; CDR3 protein: CACGTANYGYTF
V gene: TRBV4-3; J gene: TRBJ2-3; clone size: few; D gene: NA; CDR3 DNA: TGCGCCAGCAGCCAAGGGGTGGCCGGGGGCAGGGCAGATACGCAGTATTTT; CDR3 protein: CASSQGVAGGRADTQYF
V gene: TRBV5-1; J gene: TRBJ2-6; clone size: many; D gene: TRBD1; CDR3 DNA: TGCGCCAGCAGCTTGGACAGGGGCTCTGGGGCCAACGTCCTGACTTTC; CDR3 protein: CASSLDRGSGANVLTF
V gene: TRBV6-2/TRBV6-3; J gene: TRBJ2-2; clone size: few; D gene: TRBD2; CDR3 DNA: TGTGCCAGCAGTTGGCGGACTAGCGGGTCTCTGTCCGGGGAGCTGTTTTTT; CDR3 protein: CASSWRTSGSLSGELFF
V gene: TRBV12-3/TRBV12-4; J gene: TRBJ2-5; clone size: many; D gene: NA; CDR3 DNA: TGTGCCAGCAGTCCGCGGATGACCGAGACCCAGTACTTC; CDR3 protein: CASSPRMTETQYF
V gene: TRBV6-1; J gene: TRBJ2-2; clone size: many; D gene: NA; CDR3 DNA: TGTGCCAGCAGACCAACTAGGAGCTCGAACACCGGGGAGCTGTTTTTT; CDR3 protein: CASRPTRSSNTGELFF
V gene: TRBV7-7; J gene: TRBJ2-2; clone size: once; D gene: TRBD1; CDR3 DNA: TGTGCTAGCACCCCAGTGGCAGGGGGCACCGGGGAGCTGTTTTTT; CDR3 protein: CASTPVAGGTGELFF
V gene: TRBV6-2/TRBV6-3; J gene: TRBJ1-1; clone size: many; D gene: NA; CDR3 DNA: TGTGCCAGCAGATCTACAGGCCCCGGCACTGAAGCTTTCTTT; CDR3 protein: CASRSTGPGTEAFF
V gene: TRBV7-9; J gene: TRBJ2-7; clone size: many; D gene: TRBD2; CDR3 DNA: TGTGCCAGCAGCTTGCGGACTAGCGGGACAGGCTCCGAGCAGTACTTC; CDR3 protein: CASSLRTSGTGSEQYF
V gene: TRBV6-2/TRBV6-3; J gene: TRBJ2-1; clone size: few; D gene: TRBD2; CDR3 DNA: TGTGCCAGCAGTCCTCCGACTAGCGGGAGCCCCTACAATGAGCAGTTCTTC; CDR3 protein: CASSPPTSGSPYNEQFF
V gene: TRBV24-1; J gene: TRBJ2-3; clone size: NA; D gene: NA; CDR3 DNA: TGTGCCACCAGTGACCACGACAGTTTCACAGATACGCAGTATTTT; CDR3 protein: CATSDHDSFTDTQYF
V gene: TRBV4-1; J gene: TRBJ1-2; clone size: NA; D gene: NA; CDR3 DNA: TGCGCCAGCAGCCAAGGGGGTTTTGTCAAAAACTATGGCTACACCTTC; CDR3 protein: CASSQGGFVKNYGYTF
V gene: TRBV9; J gene: TRBJ1-1; clone size: many; D gene: NA; CDR3 DNA: TGTGCCAGCAGCGTGAGAGGGTCCTTAAGGGGCGCTGAAGCTTTCTTT; CDR3 protein: CASSVRGSLRGAEAFF
V gene: TRBV5-1; J gene: TRBJ2-7; clone size: many; D gene: TRBD1; CDR3 DNA: TGCGCCAGCAGCTTCGGGACAGTCTCCTACGAGCAGTACTTC; CDR3 protein: CASSFGTVSYEQYF